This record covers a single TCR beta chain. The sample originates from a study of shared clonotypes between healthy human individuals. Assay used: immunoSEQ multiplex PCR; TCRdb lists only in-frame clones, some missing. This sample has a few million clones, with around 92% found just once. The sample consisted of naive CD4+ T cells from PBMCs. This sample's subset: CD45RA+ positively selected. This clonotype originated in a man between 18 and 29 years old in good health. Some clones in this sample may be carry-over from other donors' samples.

CDR3 in amino acids: CASSLAGAGPFF. As DNA, the CDR3 is TGTGCCAGCAGCTTAGCGGGGGCAGGGCCCTTCTTT. The chain is built from TRBV7-9 and TRBJ1-1; possible D gene TRBD1, 6 bases. V lost 0 bases to trimming and J lost 14 bases, with 13 bases between them. The V gene's germline CDR1 is SEHNR and CDR2 FQNEAQ (reference sequence). This CDR3 comprises 12 residues.